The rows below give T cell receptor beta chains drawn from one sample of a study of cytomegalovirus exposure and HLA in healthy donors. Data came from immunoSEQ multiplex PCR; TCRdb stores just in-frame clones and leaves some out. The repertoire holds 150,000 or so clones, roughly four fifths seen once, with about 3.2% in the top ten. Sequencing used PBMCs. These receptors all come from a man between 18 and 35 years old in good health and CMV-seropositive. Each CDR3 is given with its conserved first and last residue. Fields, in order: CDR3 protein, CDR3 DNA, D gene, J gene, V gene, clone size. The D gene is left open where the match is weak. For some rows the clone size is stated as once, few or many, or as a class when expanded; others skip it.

CAIALTGTGNYGYTF	TGTGCCATTGCCCTTACCGGGACAGGGAACTATGGCTACACCTTC	TRBD1	TRBJ1-2	TRBV10-3	.
CASSLGPGPYEQYF	TGTGCCAGCAGCTTAGGCCCAGGGCCCTACGAGCAGTACTTC	.	TRBJ2-7	TRBV7-8	.
CASSPQGINQPQHF	TGCGCCAGCAGCCCACAGGGGATCAATCAGCCCCAGCATTTT	TRBD1	TRBJ1-5	TRBV5-1	.
CASSLGGHPGELFF	TGTGCCAGCAGCTTGGGGGGGCATCCCGGGGAGCTGTTCTTT	.	TRBJ2-2	TRBV5-6	.
CASRMTGLDTQYF	TGTGCCAGTAGAATGACAGGCCTAGATACGCAGTATTTT	.	TRBJ2-3	TRBV18	.
CASSQDLTSGAPLNEQFF	TGCGCCAGCAGCCAAGATCTGACTAGCGGGGCCCCTCTCAATGAGCAGTTCTTC	TRBD2	TRBJ2-1	TRBV4-1	.
CASSLVGVGGPETQYF	TGTGCCAGCAGCTTGGTTGGGGTTGGCGGGCCAGAGACCCAGTACTTC	.	TRBJ2-5	TRBV5-6	once
CASSEAFIYGTGSEGDTQYF	TGTGCCAGCAGTGAAGCGTTTATCTATGGGACAGGGAGTGAAGGGGATACGCAGTATTTT	TRBD1	TRBJ2-3	TRBV6-1	.
CSVYMDSSYEQYF	TGCAGCGTTTACATGGACAGTTCCTACGAGCAGTACTTC	.	TRBJ2-7	TRBV29-1	.
CASRFGGTDTQYF	TGTGCCAGCAGGTTCGGAGGCACAGATACGCAGTATTTT	.	TRBJ2-3	TRBV7-2	.
CASSQNRGGWGIEGYTF	TGTGCCAGCAGCCAGAATCGAGGAGGGTGGGGAATTGAGGGCTACACCTTC	.	TRBJ1-2	TRBV4-2	.
CASSREGQLNTEAFF	TGCGCCAGCAGCCGGGAGGGACAACTGAACACTGAAGCTTTCTTT	.	TRBJ1-1	TRBV5-1	once
CASSFGARGRRETQYF	TGTGCCAGCAGCTTTGGGGCGCGAGGACGACGGGAGACCCAGTACTTC	.	TRBJ2-5	TRBV7-3	.